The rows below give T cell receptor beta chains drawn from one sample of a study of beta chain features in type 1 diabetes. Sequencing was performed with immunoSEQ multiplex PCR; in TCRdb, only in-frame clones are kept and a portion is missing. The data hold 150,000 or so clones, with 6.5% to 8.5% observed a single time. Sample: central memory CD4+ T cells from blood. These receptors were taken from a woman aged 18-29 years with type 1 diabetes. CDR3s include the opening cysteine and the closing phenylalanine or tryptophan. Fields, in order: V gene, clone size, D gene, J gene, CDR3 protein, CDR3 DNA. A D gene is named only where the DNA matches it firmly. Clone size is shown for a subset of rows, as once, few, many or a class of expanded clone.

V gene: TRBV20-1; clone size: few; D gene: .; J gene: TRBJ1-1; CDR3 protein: CSARVGGEAFF; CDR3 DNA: TGCAGTGCTAGAGTGGGGGGTGAAGCTTTCTTT
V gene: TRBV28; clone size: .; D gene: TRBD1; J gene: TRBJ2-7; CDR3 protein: CATRIGTGTYEQYF; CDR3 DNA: TGTGCCACCAGGATCGGGACAGGGACCTACGAGCAGTACTTC
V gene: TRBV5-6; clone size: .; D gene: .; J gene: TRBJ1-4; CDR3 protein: CASMRGGSDEKLFF; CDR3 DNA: TGTGCCAGCATGAGAGGAGGTTCGGATGAAAAACTGTTTTTT
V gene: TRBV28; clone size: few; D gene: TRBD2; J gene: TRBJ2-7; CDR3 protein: CASSSGGGTYEQYF; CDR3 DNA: TGTGCCAGCAGTTCCGGGGGAGGGACCTACGAGCAGTACTTC
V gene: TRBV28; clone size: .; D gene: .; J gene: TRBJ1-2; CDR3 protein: CASSFPGENYGYTF; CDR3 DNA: TGTGCCAGCAGTTTCCCCGGGGAAAACTATGGCTACACCTTC
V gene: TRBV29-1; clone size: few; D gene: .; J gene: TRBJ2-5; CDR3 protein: CSVEFFETQYF; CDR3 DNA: TGCAGCGTTGAATTCTTTGAGACCCAGTACTTC
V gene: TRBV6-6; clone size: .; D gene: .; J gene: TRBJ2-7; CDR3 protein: CASSYSTVGAYEQYF; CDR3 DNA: TGTGCCAGCAGTTACTCTACAGTGGGCGCCTACGAGCAGTACTTC
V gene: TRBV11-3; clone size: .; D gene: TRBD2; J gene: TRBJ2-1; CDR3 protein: CASSPRGEREQFF; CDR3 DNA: TGTGCCAGCAGCCCCCGGGGGGAACGGGAGCAGTTCTTC
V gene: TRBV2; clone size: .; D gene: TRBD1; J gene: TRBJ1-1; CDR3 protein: CASSQDRQEAFF; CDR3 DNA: TGTGCCAGCAGTCAGGACAGGCAAGAAGCTTTCTTT
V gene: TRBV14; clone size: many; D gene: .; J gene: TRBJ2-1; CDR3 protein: CASSQDSSGNNEQFF; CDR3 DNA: TGTGCCAGCAGCCAAGATTCGTCAGGGAACAATGAGCAGTTCTTC
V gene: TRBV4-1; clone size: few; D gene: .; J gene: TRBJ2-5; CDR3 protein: CASSQGAGQETQYF; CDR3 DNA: TGCGCCAGCAGCCAAGGGGCGGGACAAGAGACCCAGTACTTC
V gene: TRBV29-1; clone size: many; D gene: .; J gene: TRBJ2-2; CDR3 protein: CSVEKQINTGELFF; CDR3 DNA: TGCAGCGTTGAAAAACAGATTAACACCGGGGAGCTGTTTTTT
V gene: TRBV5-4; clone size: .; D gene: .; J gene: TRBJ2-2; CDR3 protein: CASSLNPTGELFF; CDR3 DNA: TGTGCCAGCAGCTTGAATCCGACCGGGGAGCTGTTTTTT
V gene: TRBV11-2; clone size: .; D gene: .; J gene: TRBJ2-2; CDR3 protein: CASSPQGIARTGELFF; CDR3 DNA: TGTGCCAGCAGCCCCCAGGGAATAGCAAGGACCGGGGAGCTGTTTTTT
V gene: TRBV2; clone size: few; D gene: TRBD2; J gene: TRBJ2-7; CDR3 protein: CASSLAGYEQYF; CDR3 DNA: TGTGCCAGCAGCTTAGCGGGCTACGAGCAGTACTTC
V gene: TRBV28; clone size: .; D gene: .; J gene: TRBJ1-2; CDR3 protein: CVVRANYGYTF; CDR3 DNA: TGTGTTGTCCGGGCTAACTATGGCTACACCTTC
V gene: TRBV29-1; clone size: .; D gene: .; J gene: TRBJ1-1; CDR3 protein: CSVEIGGPNTEAFF; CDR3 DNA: TGCAGCGTTGAAATTGGAGGACCGAACACTGAAGCTTTCTTT
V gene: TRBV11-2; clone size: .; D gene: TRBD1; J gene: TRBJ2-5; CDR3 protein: CASSPPGQGEETQYF; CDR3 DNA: TGTGCCAGCAGCCCTCCGGGACAGGGGGAAGAGACCCAGTACTTC
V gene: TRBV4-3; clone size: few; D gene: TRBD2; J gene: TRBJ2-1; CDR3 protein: CASSQEPPYRAGGVNEQFF; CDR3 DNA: TGCGCCAGCAGCCAAGAACCCCCTTATCGCGCGGGAGGGGTAAATGAGCAGTTCTTC
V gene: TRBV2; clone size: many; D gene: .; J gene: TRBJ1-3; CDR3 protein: CASSEARVPGNTIYF; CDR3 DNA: TGTGCCAGCAGTGAAGCCAGGGTACCGGGAAACACCATATATTTT
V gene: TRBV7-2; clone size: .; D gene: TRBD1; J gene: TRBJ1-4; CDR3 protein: CASTPADREKLFF; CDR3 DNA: TGTGCCAGCACCCCGGCGGACAGGGAAAAACTGTTTTTT
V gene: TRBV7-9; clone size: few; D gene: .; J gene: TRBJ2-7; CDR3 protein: CASSLDGEQYF; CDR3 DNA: TGTGCCAGCAGCTTAGACGGGGAGCAGTACTTC
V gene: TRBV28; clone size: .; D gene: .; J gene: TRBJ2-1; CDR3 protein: CASSSQRAHSYNEQFF; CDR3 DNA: TGTGCCAGCAGTTCCCAGCGGGCCCACTCCTACAATGAGCAGTTCTTC
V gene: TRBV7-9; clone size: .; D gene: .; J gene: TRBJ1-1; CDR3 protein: CASSLESSGTEAFF; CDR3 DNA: TGTGCCAGCAGCTTAGAGAGTTCGGGCACTGAAGCTTTCTTT
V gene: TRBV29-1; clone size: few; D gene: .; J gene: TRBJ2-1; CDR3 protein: CSAPISAGANEQFF; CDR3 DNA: TGCAGCGCTCCCATCTCGGCGGGGGCAAATGAGCAGTTCTTC